Below are 26 T cell receptor beta chains sequenced from a single sample in a study of T cell responses to AZD1222 COVID-19 vaccine. The protocol was immunoSEQ multiplex PCR, while the TCRdb copy is restricted to in-frame clones and leaves out a portion. Counted here are 45,000 to 55,000 clones, under 90% occurring once; the ten biggest clones make up about a tenth. Sequencing was performed on peripheral blood, taken on day 0 of AZD1222 vaccination. Every receptor here comes from an adult in good health.

The rearrangement joins TRBV25-1 to TRBJ2-6, with D hard to call. The V and J ends lost 2 bases and 4 bases respectively, with 9 bases between them. This CDR3 spans 15 amino acids. Germline V gene data show CDR1 as MGHDK and CDR2 as SYGVNS. The CDR3 here is CASSEPSRGANVLTF. The CDR3 DNA sequence: TGTGCCAGCAGTGAACCCTCAAGAGGGGCCAACGTCCTGACTTTC.

This clone was counted once. This chain uses TRBV30 with TRBJ2-3; 8 nucleotides agree with TRBD2. This CDR3 has 13 amino acids. V was clipped by 3 bases and J by 3 bases; unmatched bases: 2. Germline lookup yields CDR1 GTSNPN and CDR2 SVGIG (reference sequence). The CDR3 loop is CAWRKRETDTQYF. Here the CDR3 DNA reads TGTGCCTGGAGAAAGCGGGAGACAGATACGCAGTATTTT.

J is TRBJ1-1 and V is TRBV5-4, with a weak D call TRBD1 (6 bases). Germline CDR1 is SGHNT and CDR2 is YYREEE (reference sequence). The CDR3 contains 15 residues. The germline V and J ends were trimmed by 1 base and 6 bases, with 16 bases remaining between them. For the CDR3, the DNA is TGTGCCAGCAGCTTGATTCGGGGGGCAGGGGCTGAAGCTTTCTTT. It yields the protein CASSLIRGAGAEAFF.

The rearrangement uses TRBV11-2 and TRBJ2-2; no firm D call. V lost 1 base and J lost 3, with 15 bases in between. Germline V gene lookup returns CDR1 SGHAT and CDR2 FQNNGV. The CDR3 runs to 17 residues. The CDR3 spells CASSLAGPDPYTGELFF. The DNA of the CDR3 is TGTGCCAGCAGCTTAGCCGGACCGGACCCCTACACCGGGGAGCTGTTTTTT.

This clone was seen a handful of times. The chain has TRBV7-9 and TRBJ2-1; D possibly matches TRBD1 or TRBD2 (5 bases each). The CDR3 contains 12 residues. Germline-derived CDR1 and CDR2 are SEHNR and FQNEAQ (reference sequence). Trimming took off 5 bases at V and 7 bases at J, with 9 bases between the two ends. CDR3 coding DNA: TGTGCCAGCAGCCGCGAGGGGAATGAGCAGTTCTTC. It specifies CASSREGNEQFF.

This chain uses TRBV30 with TRBJ1-5; possible D gene TRBD1, 5 bases. V dropped 1 base and J dropped 0 bases, with 10 bases sitting between them. Per germline, CDR1 GTSNPN and CDR2 SVGIG (reference sequence). CDR3 length: 15 residues. The CDR3 here is CAWSAGTASNQPQHF. The CDR3 region has the DNA TGTGCCTGGAGTGCAGGGACGGCTAGCAATCAGCCCCAGCATTTT.

V and J are TRBV5-1 and TRBJ2-1, with TRBD2 matching over 10 bases. J was trimmed by 4 bases and V by 5 bases; bases with no gene match: 6. Germline lookup yields CDR1 SGHRS and CDR2 YFSETQ. This CDR3 comprises 15 residues. The CDR3 nucleotides read TGCGCCAGCAGTCCCGGACTAGCGGTATACAATGAGCAGTTCTTC. Translated: CASSPGLAVYNEQFF.

This sequence joins TRBV18 and TRBJ1-2; D might be TRBD1 (6 bases). The CDR3 length is 15 residues. Germline loops: CDR1 KGHSH, CDR2 LQKENI. Trimming stripped 3 bases from V and 1 base from J, with 12 bases between. Here the CDR3 DNA reads TGTGCCAGCTCACCTACTTTGGACAGTAACTATGGCTACACCTTC. Protein product: CASSPTLDSNYGYTF.

This sequence joins TRBV14 and TRBJ2-2; D unresolved. Per germline, CDR1 SGHDN and CDR2 FVKESK. The CDR3 sequence is 16 residues long. Trimming removed 1 base from V and 4 bases from J, with 13 bases in between. Here the CDR3 reads CASSQVRQPGTGELFF. The CDR3 nucleotides read TGTGCCAGCAGCCAAGTGAGGCAGCCGGGCACCGGGGAGCTGTTTTTT.

The rearrangement links TRBV6-5 to TRBJ2-7, with D perhaps matching TRBD1 (6 bases). CDR1 MNHEY and CDR2 SVGAGI come from the germline V gene. Trimming pared 5 bases from V and 0 bases from J, leaving 11 bases between. The CDR3 extends over 14 amino acids. The CDR3 DNA reads as TGTGCCAGCAGTAGAAACAGGGACTCCTACGAGCAGTACTTC. Its protein product is CASSRNRDSYEQYF.

CDR3 nucleotide sequence: TGTGCCAGCTCACCGTACCAGGGAGGTCGCAAGTACATTCAGTACTTC. Encoded protein: CASSPYQGGRKYIQYF. V is TRBV18 and J is TRBJ2-4, with a tentative D call TRBD2 (6 bases). V lost 3 bases, J lost 8 bases, and 20 bases lay in between. The CDR3 is made up of 16 amino acids. Germline assignment: CDR1 KGHSH and CDR2 LQKENI.

Worth noting for this clone: The junction does not match germline at one end; this may be a read error. CDR3 amino acids: CGVERTPNTGELFF. For the CDR3, the DNA is TGCGGCGTTGAAAGGACCCCGAACACCGGGGAGCTGTTTTTT. This chain uses TRBV29-1 with TRBJ2-2; unclear D gene. Germline CDR1 and CDR2: SQVTM and ANQGSEA. CDR3 length equals 14 residues.

This chain links TRBV29-1 with TRBJ2-6; D is unclear. Germline values: CDR1 SQVTM, CDR2 ANQGSEA. The CDR3 covers 16 residues. Trimming removed 0 bases at V and 6 bases at J, with 15 bases between. The chain's CDR3 is CSVEDQAGRAANVLTF. CDR3 bases: TGCAGCGTTGAAGACCAAGCAGGACGCGCGGCCAACGTCCTGACTTTC.

This chain links TRBV24-1 with TRBJ2-1; D possibly corresponds to TRBD1 (6 bases). The germline V and J ends were trimmed by 4 bases and 1 base, with 16 bases remaining between them. This CDR3 region has 17 residues. CDR1 and CDR2 (germline): KGHDR, SFDVKD. The CDR3 DNA reads TGTGCCACCAGTGAATCTACAGGGATCGGGTCCTACAATGAGCAGTTCTTC. As protein: CATSESTGIGSYNEQFF.

This CDR3 reads CASSQDKKTSGRADTQYF. CDR3 DNA sequence: TGCGCCAGCAGCCAAGATAAGAAAACTAGCGGGAGGGCTGATACGCAGTATTTT. The rearrangement uses TRBV4-1 and TRBJ2-3; 13 nucleotides align to TRBD2. V lost 0 bases, J lost 6 bases, and 9 bases stayed unmatched. Germline V gene lookup returns CDR1 MGHRA and CDR2 YSYEKL. The length of the CDR3 is 18 residues.

V gene TRBV5-4 combines with J gene TRBJ2-1; D is perhaps TRBD1 or TRBD2 (5 bases each). The CDR3 consists of 13 residues. V lost 4 bases to trimming and J lost 9 bases, with 14 bases between them. Germline V lookup: CDR1 SGHNT, CDR2 YYREEE (reference sequence). CDR3 nucleotides: TGTGCCAGCAGCAGGGACCAGCAGGGTGAGCAGTTCTTC. Translation gives CASSRDQQGEQFF.

The chain has TRBV29-1 and TRBJ1-3, with a tentative D call TRBD1 (6 bases). Trimming left V 6 bases short and J 4 bases short, with 7 bases between. Germline V lookup: CDR1 SQVTM, CDR2 ANQGSEA. This CDR3 comprises 11 residues. The chain's CDR3 is CSVGQGNTIYF. CDR3 bases: TGCAGCGTCGGACAGGGAAACACCATATATTTT.

The J gene is TRBJ2-1, the V gene TRBV4-1, with D unresolved. Germline V gives CDR1 MGHRA, CDR2 YSYEKL. The length of the CDR3 is 16 residues. V was pared by 4 bases and J by 0 bases, with 13 bases between. Here the CDR3 reads CASSRLGVSSYNEQFF. The CDR3 DNA sequence: TGCGCCAGCAGCCGATTGGGCGTATCCTCCTACAATGAGCAGTTCTTC.

V and J are TRBV5-1 and TRBJ2-2; perhaps TRBD2 as D (6 bases). Germline V lookup: CDR1 SGHRS, CDR2 YFSETQ. The CDR3 is 15 residues long. Trimming removed 4 bases at V and 3 bases at J, with 13 bases between. The CDR3 nucleotides are TGCGCCAGCAGCACACGGGGGTCGGACACCGGGGAGCTGTTTTTT. Translation: CASSTRGSDTGELFF. The full variable domain, with the rest looked up from reference TRBV5-1 and TRBJ2-2, is KAGVTQTPRYLIKTRGQQVTLSCSPISGHRSVSWYQQTPGQGLQFLFEYFSETQRNKGNFPGRFSGRQFSNSRSEMNVSTLELGDSALYLCASSTRGSDTGELFFGEGSRLTVL.

The gene calls are TRBV28 and TRBJ1-5; perhaps TRBD1 as D (5 bases). Germline V gives CDR1 MDHEN, CDR2 SYDVKM. CDR3 length: 15 residues. V gave up 8 bases and J gave up 1 base, with 15 bases separating them. This CDR3 reads CASREGFLSNQPQHF. CDR3 nucleotides: TGTGCCAGCCGGGAGGGGTTTCTGAGCAATCAGCCCCAGCATTTT.

The genes are TRBV7-3 and TRBJ2-3, with 11 bases fitting TRBD1. Trimming at V came to 3 bases and at J to 5 bases, leaving 4 bases not matched to a gene. This CDR3 contains 15 residues. Germline V gene lookup returns CDR1 SGHTA and CDR2 FQGTGA. CDR3 nucleotide sequence: TGTGCCAGCAGCTTCGGACAGGGGGCGCGAGATACGCAGTATTTT. Residues: CASSFGQGARDTQYF.

The chain has TRBV19 and TRBJ1-2; 7 bases line up with TRBD1. CDR3 size: 12 residues. The germline V gene has CDR1 LNHDA and CDR2 SQIVND (reference sequence). V was pared by 8 bases and J by 10 bases, with 10 bases of the junction left unmatched. The CDR3, as DNA: TGTGCCAGTGAAAAGGGGGCAGGAAACTACACCTTC. As protein: CASEKGAGNYTF.

Here the CDR3 reads CARSKGQPSYEQYF. The CDR3 nucleotides are TGTGCCAGAAGCAAAGGACAGCCCTCCTACGAGCAGTACTTC. The rearrangement links TRBV5-3 to TRBJ2-7; possibly TRBD1 for D (6 bases). TRBV5-3 is noted as an ORF with a role that remains uncertain. CDR3 size: 14 residues. With 4 bases removed from V and 0 bases from J, the gap between germline ends came to 11 bases.

This sequence joins TRBV19 and TRBJ2-3, with 10 bases aligning to TRBD1. This CDR3 is built from 17 residues. Germline loops: CDR1 LNHDA, CDR2 SQIVND (reference sequence). V shed 5 bases, J shed 4 bases, and the junction held 12 bases outside the gene matches. The CDR3 region is CASSLKSGQGIADTQYF. DNA of the CDR3: TGTGCCAGTAGTCTCAAGTCGGGACAGGGGATCGCAGATACGCAGTATTTT.

The chain has TRBV7-9 and TRBJ1-2, with D possibly TRBD1 on 6 matching bases. The CDR3 is made up of 13 amino acids. V lost 3 bases, J lost 7 bases, and 12 bases lay in between. Per germline, CDR1 SEHNR and CDR2 FQNEAQ (reference sequence). CDR3 sequence: CASSLGAGVGYTF. Here the CDR3 DNA reads TGTGCCAGCAGCTTGGGGGCAGGGGTTGGCTACACCTTC.

The chain is built from TRBV15 and TRBJ1-1, with a weak D call TRBD1 (5 bases). This CDR3 has 13 residues. The germline V gene encodes CDR1 LNHNV and CDR2 YYDKDF (reference sequence). Between the trimmed V and J ends, which lost 0 bases and 8 bases, there was a span of 10 bases. The CDR3, as DNA: TGTGCCACCAGCAGAGATCGGGGCTGGGAAGCTTTCTTT. Residues: CATSRDRGWEAFF.